The present T cell receptor (beta chain) was sequenced within a study of cytomegalovirus exposure and HLA in healthy donors. Study outcomes and limitations: Upon later analysis, TCR association rates were observed to vary by HLA locus, being highest for DRB1 and lowest for HLA-C.

Primers: 60 Vbeta forward and 13 Jbeta reverse. Libraries were prepared by immunoSEQ multiplex PCR; TCRdb keeps only in-frame clonotypes and omits some of them. The sample lists about 120,000 clones, about four fifths seen once, with approximately 2.2% in the top ten. V lost 3 bases and J lost 4, with 9 bases in between. Germline-derived CDR1 and CDR2 are SGHVS and FNYEAQ. This CDR3 is built from 13 residues. Remarks on this clone: The antigen is not known. The same CDR3 also results from other DNA sequences found in this sample.

The sequenced sample consisted of PBMCs. The sequence was obtained from a middle-aged woman in good health and CMV-seronegative. The rearrangement uses TRBV7-6 and TRBJ2-5, with D tentatively TRBD2 (6 bases). CDR3 nucleotides: TGTGCCAGCAGCTTGGGACTGCGAGAGACCCAGTACTTC. It codes for CASSLGLRETQYF.